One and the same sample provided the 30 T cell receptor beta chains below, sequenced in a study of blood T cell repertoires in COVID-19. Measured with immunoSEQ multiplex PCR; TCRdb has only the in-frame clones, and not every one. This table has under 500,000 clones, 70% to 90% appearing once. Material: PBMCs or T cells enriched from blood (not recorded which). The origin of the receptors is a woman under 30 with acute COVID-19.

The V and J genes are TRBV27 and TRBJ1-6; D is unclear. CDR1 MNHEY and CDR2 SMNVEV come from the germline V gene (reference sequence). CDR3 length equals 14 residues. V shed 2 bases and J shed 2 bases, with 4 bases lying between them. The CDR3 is CASSLAAYNSPLHF. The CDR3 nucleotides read TGTGCCAGCAGTTTAGCGGCCTATAATTCACCCCTCCACTTT.

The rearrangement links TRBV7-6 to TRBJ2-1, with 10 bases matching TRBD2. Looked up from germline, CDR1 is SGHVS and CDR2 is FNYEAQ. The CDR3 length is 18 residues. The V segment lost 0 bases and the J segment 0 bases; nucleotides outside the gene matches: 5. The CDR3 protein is CASSLAAGGPYSYNEQFF. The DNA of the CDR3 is TGTGCCAGCAGCTTAGCAGCGGGGGGGCCGTACTCCTACAATGAGCAGTTCTTC.

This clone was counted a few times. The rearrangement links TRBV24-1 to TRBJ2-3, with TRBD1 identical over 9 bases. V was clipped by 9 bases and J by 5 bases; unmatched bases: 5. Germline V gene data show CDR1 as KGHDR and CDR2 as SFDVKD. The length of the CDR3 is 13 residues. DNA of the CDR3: TGTGCCACCGGACAGGGGAGGTTAGATACGCAGTATTTT. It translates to CATGQGRLDTQYF.

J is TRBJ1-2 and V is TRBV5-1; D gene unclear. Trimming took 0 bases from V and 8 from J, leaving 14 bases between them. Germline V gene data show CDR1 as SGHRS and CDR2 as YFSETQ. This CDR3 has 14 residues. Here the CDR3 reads CASSLENADSGYTF. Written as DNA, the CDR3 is TGCGCCAGCAGCTTGGAGAACGCCGATAGCGGCTACACCTTC.

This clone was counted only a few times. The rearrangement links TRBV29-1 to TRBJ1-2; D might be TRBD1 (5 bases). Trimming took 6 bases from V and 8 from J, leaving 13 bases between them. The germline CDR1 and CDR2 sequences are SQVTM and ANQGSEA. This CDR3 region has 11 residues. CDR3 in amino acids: CSVENRNGYTF. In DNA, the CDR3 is TGCAGCGTGGAGAACAGGAACGGCTACACCTTC. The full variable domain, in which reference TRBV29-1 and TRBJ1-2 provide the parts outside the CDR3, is SAVISQKPSRDICQRGTSLTIQCQVDSQVTMMFWYRQQPGQSLTLIATANQGSEATYESGFVIDKFPISRPNLTFSTLTVSNMSPEDSSIYLCSVENRNGYTFGSGTRLTVV.

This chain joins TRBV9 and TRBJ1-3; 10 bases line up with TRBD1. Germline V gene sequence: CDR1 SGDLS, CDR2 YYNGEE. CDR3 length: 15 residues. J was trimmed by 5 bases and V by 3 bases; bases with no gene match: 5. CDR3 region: CASSEPGQGRNTIYF. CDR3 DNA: TGTGCCAGCAGCGAGCCGGGACAGGGGCGAAACACCATATATTTT.

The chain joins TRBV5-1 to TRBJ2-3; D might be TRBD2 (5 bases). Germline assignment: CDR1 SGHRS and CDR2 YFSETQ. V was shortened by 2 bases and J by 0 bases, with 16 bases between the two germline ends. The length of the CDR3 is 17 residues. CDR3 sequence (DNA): TGCGCCAGCAGCTTACCGACCCTTGGCGGGAGCACAGATACGCAGTATTTT. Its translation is CASSLPTLGGSTDTQYF.

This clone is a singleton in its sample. In DNA form, the CDR3 reads TGTGCCAGCAGCCAAGGTTTGGGGAGAGCAAACTATGGCTACACCTTC. This gives the protein CASSQGLGRANYGYTF. The genes are TRBV14 and TRBJ1-2; unclear D gene. This CDR3 has 16 residues. Germline lookup yields CDR1 SGHDN and CDR2 FVKESK. The V end lost 1 base, the J end lost 2 bases, and 14 bases lay between the germline ends.

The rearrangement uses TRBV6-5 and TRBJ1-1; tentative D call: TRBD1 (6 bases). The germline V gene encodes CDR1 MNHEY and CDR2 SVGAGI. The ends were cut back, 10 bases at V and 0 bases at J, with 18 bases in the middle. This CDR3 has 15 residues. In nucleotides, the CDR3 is TGTGCCACCTTAAGTCGGGACACTATGAACACTGAAGCTTTCTTT. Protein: CATLSRDTMNTEAFF.

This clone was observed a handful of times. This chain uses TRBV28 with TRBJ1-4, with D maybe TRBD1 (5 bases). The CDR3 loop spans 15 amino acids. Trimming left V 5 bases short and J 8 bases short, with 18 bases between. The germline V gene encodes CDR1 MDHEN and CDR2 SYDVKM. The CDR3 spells CASSPSGREREKLFF. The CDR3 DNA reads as TGTGCCAGCAGTCCTTCCGGCAGGGAAAGGGAAAAACTGTTTTTT.

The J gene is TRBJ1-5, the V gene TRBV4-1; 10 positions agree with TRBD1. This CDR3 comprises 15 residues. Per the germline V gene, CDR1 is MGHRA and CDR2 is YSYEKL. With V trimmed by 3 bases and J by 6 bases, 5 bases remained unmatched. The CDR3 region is CASSHTDRGLQPQHF. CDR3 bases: TGCGCCAGCAGCCACACCGACAGGGGGCTTCAGCCCCAGCATTTT.

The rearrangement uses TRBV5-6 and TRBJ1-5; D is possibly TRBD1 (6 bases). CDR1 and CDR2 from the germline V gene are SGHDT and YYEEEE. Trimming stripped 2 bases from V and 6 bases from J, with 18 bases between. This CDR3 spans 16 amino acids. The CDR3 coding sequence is TGTGCCAGCAGCTTTGGCAGGGGCCCATTGGGTCAGCCCCAGCATTTT. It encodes CASSFGRGPLGQPQHF. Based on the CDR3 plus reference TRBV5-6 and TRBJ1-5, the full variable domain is DAGVTQSPTHLIKTRGQQVTLRCSPKSGHDTVSWYQQALGQGPQFIFQYYEEEERQRGNFPDRFSGHQFPNYSSELNVNALLLGDSALYLCASSFGRGPLGQPQHFGDGTRLSIL.

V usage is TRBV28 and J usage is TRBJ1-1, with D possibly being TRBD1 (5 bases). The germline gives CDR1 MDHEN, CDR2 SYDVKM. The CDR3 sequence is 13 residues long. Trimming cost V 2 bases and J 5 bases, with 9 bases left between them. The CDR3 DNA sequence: TGTGCCAGCAGTTTACATGGGGCTACTGAAGCTTTCTTT. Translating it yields CASSLHGATEAFF.

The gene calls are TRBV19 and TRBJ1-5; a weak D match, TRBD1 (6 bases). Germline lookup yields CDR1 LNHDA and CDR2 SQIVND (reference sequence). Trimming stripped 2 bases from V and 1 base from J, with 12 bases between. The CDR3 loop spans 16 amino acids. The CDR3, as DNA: TGTGCCAGTAGTATAAACAGGGCGAAAAGCAATCAGCCCCAGCATTTT. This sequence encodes CASSINRAKSNQPQHF.

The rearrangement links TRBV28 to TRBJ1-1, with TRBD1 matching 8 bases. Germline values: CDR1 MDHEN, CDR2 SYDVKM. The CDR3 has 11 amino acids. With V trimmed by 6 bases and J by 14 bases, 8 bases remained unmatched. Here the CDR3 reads CASSLGQGAFF. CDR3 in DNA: TGTGCCAGCAGCCTTGGGCAGGGGGCCTTCTTT.

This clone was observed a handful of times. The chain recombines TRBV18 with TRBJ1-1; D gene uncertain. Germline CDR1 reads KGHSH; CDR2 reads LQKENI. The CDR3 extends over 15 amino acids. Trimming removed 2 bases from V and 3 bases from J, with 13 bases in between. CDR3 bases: TGTGCCAGCTCACCAGCACTGTCGAGGGACACTGAAGCTTTCTTT. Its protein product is CASSPALSRDTEAFF.

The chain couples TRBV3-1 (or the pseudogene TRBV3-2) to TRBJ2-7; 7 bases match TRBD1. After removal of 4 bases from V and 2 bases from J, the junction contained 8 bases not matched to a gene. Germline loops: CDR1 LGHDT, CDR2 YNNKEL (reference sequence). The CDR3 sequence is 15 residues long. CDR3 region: CASSPIRQGAYEQYF. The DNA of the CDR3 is TGTGCCAGCAGCCCCATCAGACAGGGCGCCTACGAGCAGTACTTC.

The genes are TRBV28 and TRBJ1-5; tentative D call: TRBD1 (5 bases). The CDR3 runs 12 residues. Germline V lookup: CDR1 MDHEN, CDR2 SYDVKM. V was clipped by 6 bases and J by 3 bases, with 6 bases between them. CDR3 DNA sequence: TGTGCCAGCAGACAGGTCAATCAGCCCCAGCATTTT. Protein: CASRQVNQPQHF.

The CDR3 loop is CASSQDWAGHYEQYF. CDR3 sequence (DNA): TGTGCCAGCAGCCAAGATTGGGCGGGTCACTACGAGCAGTACTTC. This chain connects TRBV3-1 (or the pseudogene TRBV3-2) to TRBJ2-7, with a tentative D call TRBD2 (5 bases). This CDR3 is 15 amino acids long. Per the germline V gene, CDR1 is LGHDT and CDR2 is YNNKEL (reference sequence). V was pared by 0 bases and J by 3 bases, with 12 bases between.

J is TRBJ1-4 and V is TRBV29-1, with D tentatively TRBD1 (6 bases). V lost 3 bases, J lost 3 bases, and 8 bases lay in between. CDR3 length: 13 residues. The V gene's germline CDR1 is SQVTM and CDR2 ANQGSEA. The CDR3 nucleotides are TGCAGCGTTGATGGGGGCTCTAATGAAAAACTGTTTTTT. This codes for CSVDGGSNEKLFF. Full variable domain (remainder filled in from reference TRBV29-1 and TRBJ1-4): SAVISQKPSRDICQRGTSLTIQCQVDSQVTMMFWYRQQPGQSLTLIATANQGSEATYESGFVIDKFPISRPNLTFSTLTVSNMSPEDSSIYLCSVDGGSNEKLFFGSGTQLSVL.

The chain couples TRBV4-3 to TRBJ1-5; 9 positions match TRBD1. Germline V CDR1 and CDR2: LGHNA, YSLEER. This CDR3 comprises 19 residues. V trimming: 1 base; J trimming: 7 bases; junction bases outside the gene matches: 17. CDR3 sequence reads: CASSQGRRSATGTGQPQHF. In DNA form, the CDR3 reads TGCGCCAGCAGCCAAGGAAGGCGTTCCGCGACAGGGACAGGGCAGCCCCAGCATTTT.

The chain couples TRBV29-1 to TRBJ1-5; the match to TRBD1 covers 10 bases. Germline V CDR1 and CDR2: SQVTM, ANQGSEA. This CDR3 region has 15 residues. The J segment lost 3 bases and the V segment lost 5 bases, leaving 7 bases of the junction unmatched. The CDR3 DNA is TGCAGCGTTTCCGTGGGGACAGGGGTCAATCAGCCCCAGCATTTT. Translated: CSVSVGTGVNQPQHF.

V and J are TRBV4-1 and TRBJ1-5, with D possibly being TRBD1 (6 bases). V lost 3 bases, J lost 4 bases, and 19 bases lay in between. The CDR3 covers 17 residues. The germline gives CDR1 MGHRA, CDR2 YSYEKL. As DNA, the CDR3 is TGCGCCAGCAGCCAGAACCGGGACACCGAACTTAATCAGCCCCAGCATTTT. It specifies CASSQNRDTELNQPQHF.

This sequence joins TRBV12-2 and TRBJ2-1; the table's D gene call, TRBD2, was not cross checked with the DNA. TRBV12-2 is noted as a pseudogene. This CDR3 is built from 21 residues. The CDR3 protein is CASRFGFREAGEKSSYNEQFF. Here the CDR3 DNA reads TGTGCAAGTCGCTTCGGGTTTAGGGAGGCGGGAGAGAAGAGCTCCTACAATGAGCAGTTCTTC.

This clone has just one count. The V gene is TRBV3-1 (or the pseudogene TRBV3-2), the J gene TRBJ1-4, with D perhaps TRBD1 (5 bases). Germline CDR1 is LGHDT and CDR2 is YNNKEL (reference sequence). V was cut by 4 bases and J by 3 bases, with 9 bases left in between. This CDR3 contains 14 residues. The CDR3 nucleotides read TGTGCCAGCAGCCGGGGGGTGGCTAATGAAAAACTGTTTTTT. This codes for CASSRGVANEKLFF.

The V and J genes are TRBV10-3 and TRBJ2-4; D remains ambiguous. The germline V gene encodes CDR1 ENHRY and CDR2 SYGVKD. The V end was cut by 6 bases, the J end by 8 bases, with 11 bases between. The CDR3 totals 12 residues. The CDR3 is CAISSVVDIQYF. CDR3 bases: TGTGCCATCAGCAGCGTAGTGGACATTCAGTACTTC.

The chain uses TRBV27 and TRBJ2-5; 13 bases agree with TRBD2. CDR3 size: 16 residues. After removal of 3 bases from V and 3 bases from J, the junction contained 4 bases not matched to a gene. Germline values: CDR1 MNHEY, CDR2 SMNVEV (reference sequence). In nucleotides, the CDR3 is TGTGCCAGCAGTTTGTGGACTAGCGGGGGAAAAGAGACCCAGTACTTC. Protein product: CASSLWTSGGKETQYF.

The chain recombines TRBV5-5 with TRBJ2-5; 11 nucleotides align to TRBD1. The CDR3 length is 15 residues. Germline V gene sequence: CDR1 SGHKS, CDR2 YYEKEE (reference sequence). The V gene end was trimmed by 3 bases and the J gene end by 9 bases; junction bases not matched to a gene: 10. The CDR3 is CASSYGWTGGMAQYF. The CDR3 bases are TGTGCCAGCAGCTATGGCTGGACAGGGGGCATGGCCCAGTACTTC.

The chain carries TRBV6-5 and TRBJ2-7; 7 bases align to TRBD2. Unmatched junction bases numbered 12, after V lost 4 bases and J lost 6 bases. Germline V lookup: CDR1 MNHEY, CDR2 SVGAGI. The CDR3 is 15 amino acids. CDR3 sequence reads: CASSSLRGVAREQYF. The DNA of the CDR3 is TGTGCCAGCAGTTCTCTCCGGGGGGTCGCTCGCGAGCAGTACTTC.

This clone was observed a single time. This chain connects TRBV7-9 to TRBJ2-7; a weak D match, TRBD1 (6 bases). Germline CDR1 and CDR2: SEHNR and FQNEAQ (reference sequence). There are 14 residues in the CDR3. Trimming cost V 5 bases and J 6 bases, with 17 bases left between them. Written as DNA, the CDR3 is TGTGCCAGCAGCGCAGACAGGCAGGGCGGCGAGCAGTACTTC. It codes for CASSADRQGGEQYF.